Below, 16 T cell receptor beta chains from the same sample are listed, as sequenced in a study of response to subunit inactivated influenza vaccine. A single record per CDR3 protein comes from TCRdb applying MiXCR to the RT-PCR reads. This table holds some 150,000 distinct CDR3 sequences, about 12% found once. These sequences were also reported in another study, on T cells expressing NK-cell markers. As that report states: 5'RACE template switching with UMIs produced the TCR beta cDNA.

The sequencing used CD8+ T cells sorted from PBMCs, collected 12 days after vaccination. These receptors all come from a man aged 45-60 years who received an inactivated influenza vaccine.

This clonotype was detected ten times or more. The V call is TRBV14, the J call TRBJ2-4; D possibly matches TRBD1 or TRBD2 (5 bases each). V lost 0 bases, J lost 0 bases, and 9 bases lay in between. CDR3 length: 16 residues. The V gene's germline CDR1 is SGHDN and CDR2 FVKESK. In DNA, the CDR3 is TGTGCCAGCAGCCAAGATAGGGACCTAGCCAAAAACATTCAGTACTTC. Amino acid sequence: CASSQDRDLAKNIQYF.

The chain joins TRBV12-3 or TRBV12-4 to TRBJ1-4; D is ambiguous. V gave up 8 bases and J gave up 5 bases, with 12 bases separating them. This CDR3 comprises 13 residues. The CDR3 reads CASADTGNEKLFF. CDR3 nucleotides: TGTGCCAGCGCAGACACGGGGAATGAAAAACTGTTTTTT.

This clonotype appeared a few times. The chain carries TRBV4-3 and TRBJ2-2; D gene ambiguous. The CDR3 spans 11 residues. Germline V gives CDR1 LGHNA, CDR2 YSLEER. Trimming removed 2 bases at V and 6 bases at J, with 1 base between. CDR3 sequence reads: CASSQSGELFF. The CDR3 DNA sequence: TGCGCCAGCAGCCAATCCGGGGAGCTGTTTTTT.

J is TRBJ1-1 and V is TRBV5-1; D ambiguous. The ends were cut back, 2 bases at V and 0 bases at J, with 8 bases in the middle. There are 14 residues in the CDR3. Germline values: CDR1 SGHRS, CDR2 YFSETQ. CDR3 in amino acids: CASSFGQLNTEAFF. In DNA, the CDR3 is TGCGCCAGCAGCTTCGGCCAGTTGAACACTGAAGCTTTCTTT.

The rearrangement joins TRBV11-2 to TRBJ2-7; a weak D match, TRBD2 (5 bases). The CDR3 spans 15 residues. CDR1 and CDR2 from the germline V gene are SGHAT and FQNNGV. The ends were cut back, 1 base at V and 0 bases at J, with 10 bases in the middle. CDR3 DNA: TGTGCCAGCAGCTTAGCACGGACTCGCTCCTACGAGCAGTACTTC. Translation gives CASSLARTRSYEQYF. Full variable domain (rest looked up from reference TRBV11-2 and TRBJ2-7): EAGVAQSPRYKIIEKRQSVAFWCNPISGHATLYWYQQILGQGPKLLIQFQNNGVVDDSQLPKDRFSAERLKGVDSTLKIQPAKLEDSAVYLCASSLARTRSYEQYFGPGTRLTVT.

This clonotype was observed a few times. This chain connects TRBV7-2 to TRBJ2-7, with 9 bases that match TRBD1. CDR1 and CDR2 (germline): SGHTA, FQGNSA. Unmatched junction bases numbered 14, after V lost 4 bases and J lost 7 bases. The CDR3 loop spans 16 amino acids. The CDR3 loop is CASSSHHNRGLDEQYF. CDR3 bases: TGTGCCAGCAGCTCACACCACAACAGGGGGCTGGATGAGCAGTACTTC.

This clonotype was observed many times. The chain links TRBV28 to TRBJ2-1; D call uncertain. CDR3 size: 14 residues. V lost 7 bases and J lost 1, with 11 bases in between. Germline-derived CDR1 and CDR2 are MDHEN and SYDVKM. Written as DNA, the CDR3 is TGTGCCAGCACGGTCTTCGGATCCTACAATGAGCAGTTCTTC. Translating gives CASTVFGSYNEQFF. Filled out from reference TRBV28 and TRBJ2-1, the complete variable domain reads DVKVTQSSRYLVKRTGEKVFLECVQDMDHENMFWYRQDPGLGLRLIYFSYDVKMKEKGDIPEGYSVSREKKERFSLILESASTNQTSMYLCASTVFGSYNEQFFGPGTRLTVL.

In this sample, this clonotype turned up a few times. The rearrangement uses TRBV9 and TRBJ2-7; D may correspond to TRBD1 or TRBD2 (5 bases each). In germline, CDR1 is SGDLS, CDR2 YYNGEE. The CDR3 consists of 15 residues. The V end was cut by 2 bases, the J end by 4 bases, with 16 bases between. CDR3 region: CASSVGWGFNYEQYF. CDR3 nucleotides: TGTGCCAGCAGCGTCGGGTGGGGGTTTAATTACGAGCAGTACTTC.

This clonotype showed up just a few times. The V gene is TRBV13, the J gene TRBJ2-5; tentatively, D is TRBD1 or TRBD2 (5 bases each). V dropped 5 bases and J dropped 2 bases, with 18 bases sitting between them. The CDR3 sequence is 16 residues long. Germline V gene lookup returns CDR1 PRHDT and CDR2 FYEKMQ (reference sequence). The CDR3, as DNA: TGTGCCAGCAGCCGTACCCGAGGGACGGGGCAAGAGACCCAGTACTTC. Its protein product is CASSRTRGTGQETQYF.

This clonotype has just a few counts. This chain links TRBV5-1 with TRBJ2-7; D is uncertain. V was shortened by 3 bases and J by 2 bases, with 15 bases between the two germline ends. The V gene's germline CDR1 is SGHRS and CDR2 YFSETQ. CDR3 length: 15 residues. The CDR3 is CASSSYDTKTYEQYF. CDR3 DNA: TGCGCCAGCAGCTCCTACGACACGAAAACCTACGAGCAGTACTTC.

This clonotype was seen at least ten times. V and J are TRBV6-6 and TRBJ1-3; D gene uncertain. V lost 3 bases and J 3 bases, leaving 0 bases between the germline ends. The CDR3 length is 11 residues. CDR1 MNHNY and CDR2 SVGAGI come from the germline V gene (reference sequence). CDR3 DNA: TGTGCCAGCAGTTATGGAAACACCATATATTTT. As protein: CASSYGNTIYF.

This chain connects TRBV6-2 or TRBV6-3 to TRBJ2-3; 9 bases fit TRBD1. Looked up from germline, CDR1 is MNHEY and CDR2 is SVGEGT. V lost 7 bases to trimming and J lost 4 bases; unmatched junction nucleotides: 21. The CDR3 runs to 19 residues. The CDR3 region is CASTLRTGDTSVRADTQYF. The CDR3 DNA is TGTGCCAGCACCCTGAGGACAGGGGACACGAGTGTTCGCGCAGATACGCAGTATTTT.

The chain links TRBV2 to TRBJ2-5, with TRBD1 matching over 9 bases. V trimming: 2 bases; J trimming: 5 bases; junction bases outside the gene matches: 9. Germline CDR1 reads SNHLY; CDR2 reads FYNNEI. CDR3 length equals 16 residues. The CDR3 DNA reads as TGTGCCAGCAGTGAAAGGGAGTACAGGGGGCGCGAGACCCAGTACTTC. Translation: CASSEREYRGRETQYF.

This clonotype has a handful of counts. The rearrangement links TRBV7-8 to TRBJ2-1; 9 bases align to TRBD2. Germline-derived CDR1 and CDR2 are SGHVS and FQNEAQ. The junction had 4 bases not matched to a gene; V was cut back by 1 base and J by 6 bases. This CDR3 is built from 15 residues. The CDR3 DNA reads TGTGCCAGCAGCTTAGTGAGCGGGGGGACCAATGAGCAGTTCTTC. Amino acid sequence: CASSLVSGGTNEQFF.

This clonotype occurred a few times. The rearrangement links TRBV7-6 to TRBJ2-1; the D gene is possibly TRBD2 (6 bases). In germline, CDR1 is SGHVS, CDR2 FNYEAQ. The length of the CDR3 is 16 residues. Trimming removed 5 bases from V and 4 bases from J, with 18 bases in between. CDR3 DNA sequence: TGTGCCAGCAGCCTCGAATTCGGGACTCCTTACAATGAGCAGTTCTTC. Translation: CASSLEFGTPYNEQFF.

The chain recombines TRBV6-2 or TRBV6-3 with TRBJ1-1; D is undetermined. The CDR3 length is 13 residues. Trimming left V 2 bases short and J 6 bases short, with 10 bases between. Germline CDR1 is MNHEY and CDR2 is SVGEGT. This CDR3 is CASSYREEAEAFF. The CDR3 DNA is TGTGCCAGCAGTTACAGGGAGGAGGCTGAAGCTTTCTTT.